This T cell receptor (beta chain) derives from a study of T cell changes during pregnancy in multiple sclerosis (dated by TCRdb to about 2019). Regarding the study in general: The study looked at changes in the T cell repertoire across pregnancy in women with multiple sclerosis.

According to the germline V gene (reference sequence), CDR1 reads WNHNN and CDR2 reads SYGVQD. After removal of 6 bases from V and 7 bases from J, the junction retains 6 bases not matched to a gene. The CDR3, from cysteine to phenylalanine, totals 14 residues. Only the CDR3 portion is preserved as DNA: 42 bases, with reading frame beginning at the first base. The library was built by means of the immunoSEQ multiplex PCR assay. The source is immuneACCESS, and TCRdb retained only in-frame sequences with V and J called. Part of the clones is not carried over; for the studies checked, unresolved V genes explain less than half of this, and the remainder is unexplained. For this sample there are 65,000 to 85,000 clones; 80% to 95% appear just once. Roughly 0.29% of the sample comes from the top ten. As to this clone: Its specific antigen is unknown. Within one base of it there is no much larger clone, and no base qualities were kept.

Rearrangement joined TRBV10-1 to TRBJ2-1; the central 10 bases match TRBD1. The clonotype originates from a female donor with multiple sclerosis, enrolled in a pregnancy study. This specimen consisted of CD4+ T cells from peripheral blood mononuclear cells, obtained after pregnancy. This receptor has the CDR3 CASSGTGAINEQFF. In nucleotide form, the sequence is TGCGCCAGCAGCGGGACAGGGGCGATTAATGAGCAGTTCTTC.